The next 30 T cell receptor beta chains were all read from a single sample in a study of cytomegalovirus exposure and HLA in healthy donors. PCR primers comprised 60 Vbeta and 13 Jbeta primers. TCRdb keeps only in-frame clones here, not all; method: immunoSEQ multiplex PCR. The sample contains 150,000 to 200,000 clones, approximately 80% of which appear only once. The source material was PBMCs. These receptors were obtained from a woman between 40 and 50 years old in good health and CMV-seronegative.

The chain employs TRBV7-2 and TRBJ1-2; TRBD1 might be the D (5 bases). The CDR3 runs to 13 residues. Trimming left V 5 bases short and J 7 bases short, with 14 bases between. Germline V lookup: CDR1 SGHTA, CDR2 FQGNSA. In DNA, the CDR3 is TGTGCCAGCAGCCCGCGCGGGGGAACTGGCTACACCTTC. Its translation is CASSPRGGTGYTF.

The genes are TRBV7-9 and TRBJ1-2; possibly TRBD1 for D (5 bases). The CDR3 runs to 11 residues. V shed 3 bases and J shed 14 bases, with 13 bases lying between them. Germline CDR1 reads SEHNR; CDR2 reads FQNEAQ (reference sequence). CDR3 protein: CASSLGGGKTF. The CDR3 region has the DNA TGTGCCAGCAGCTTGGGCGGGGGAAAGACCTTC.

The chain recombines TRBV28 with TRBJ2-7, with D maybe TRBD2 (6 bases). There are 14 residues in the CDR3. Trimming took 4 bases from V and 0 from J, leaving 10 bases between them. Germline CDR1 and CDR2: MDHEN and SYDVKM. The CDR3 region has the DNA TGTGCCAGCAGTTCCGGACTACTCTCCTACGAGCAGTACTTC. Translating it yields CASSSGLLSYEQYF. The full variable domain, rest sourced from reference TRBV28 and TRBJ2-7, is DVKVTQSSRYLVKRTGEKVFLECVQDMDHENMFWYRQDPGLGLRLIYFSYDVKMKEKGDIPEGYSVSREKKERFSLILESASTNQTSMYLCASSSGLLSYEQYFGPGTRLTVT.

V usage is TRBV30 and J usage is TRBJ2-5; 8 bases agree with TRBD1. The J call is in doubt because the DNA end fits TRBJ2-7 better. The CDR3 covers 15 residues. CDR1 and CDR2 from the germline V gene are GTSNPN and SVGIG (reference sequence). CDR3 sequence (DNA): TGTGCCTGGAGCGCAGACAGGGGCAGCTCCTACGAGCAGTACTTC. It translates to CAWSADRGSSYEQYF.

The chain links TRBV10-3 to TRBJ1-2; the D gene is possibly TRBD1 (6 bases). Germline CDR1 is ENHRY and CDR2 is SYGVKD. CDR3 size: 11 residues. The V gene lost 10 bases and the J gene lost 3 bases, with 9 bases spanning the gap. CDR3 residues: CATRTDYGYTF. The CDR3 coding sequence is TGTGCCACCAGGACAGACTATGGCTACACCTTC.

This sequence joins TRBV7-2 and TRBJ1-2; no reliable D call. The CDR3 covers 11 residues. Trimming stripped 1 base from V and 7 bases from J, with 4 bases between. CDR1 and CDR2 (germline): SGHTA, FQGNSA. As DNA, the CDR3 is TGTGCCAGCAGCTTAGACTTTGGCTACACCTTC. Amino acids: CASSLDFGYTF.

The V and J genes are TRBV5-6 and TRBJ2-4, with 10 bases that match TRBD1. This CDR3 is 14 amino acids long. Per the germline V gene, CDR1 is SGHDT and CDR2 is YYEEEE. The junction had 6 bases not matched to a gene; V was cut back by 4 bases and J by 8 bases. The CDR3 coding sequence is TGTGCCAGCAGCACCCGGACAGGGGGAGACATTCAGTACTTC. Translated, it gives CASSTRTGGDIQYF.

This clone occurred a few times. The chain uses TRBV9 and TRBJ2-3; 11 nucleotides agree with TRBD2. This CDR3 spans 15 amino acids. The germline CDR1 and CDR2 sequences are SGDLS and YYNGEE. J was trimmed by 3 bases and V by 3 bases; bases with no gene match: 3. CDR3 region: CASSAGLAATDTQYF. CDR3 coding DNA: TGTGCCAGCAGCGCGGGACTAGCGGCAACAGATACGCAGTATTTT.

The rearrangement joins TRBV28 to TRBJ2-5; TRBD2 matches at 9 bases. Germline lookup yields CDR1 MDHEN and CDR2 SYDVKM. There are 15 residues in the CDR3. Trimming cost V 4 bases and J 3 bases; bases outside gene matches: 6. The CDR3 DNA follows: TGTGCCAGCAGTTCCCGGGTAGCGGGAGAAGAGACCCAGTACTTC. It encodes CASSSRVAGEETQYF.

The chain links TRBV2 to TRBJ2-5; unclear D gene. Germline V gene sequence: CDR1 SNHLY, CDR2 FYNNEI. V gave up 8 bases and J gave up 4 bases, with 8 bases separating them. CDR3 size: 11 residues. DNA of the CDR3: TGTGCCAGCGGTTCGGGAGAGACCCAGTACTTC. Encoded protein: CASGSGETQYF. Full variable domain (missing parts from reference TRBV2 and TRBJ2-5): EPEVTQTPSHQVTQMGQEVILRCVPISNHLYFYWYRQILGQKVEFLVSFYNNEISEKSEIFDDQFSVERPDGSNFTLKIRSTKLEDSAMYFCASGSGETQYFGPGTRLLVL.

As regards this clone: The sample carries other DNA sequences with the same CDR3. V usage is TRBV27 and J usage is TRBJ1-3, with D uncertain. V was trimmed by 5 bases and J by 0 bases, leaving 11 bases between them. CDR1 is MNHEY, CDR2 SMNVEV, per germline (reference sequence). The CDR3 consists of 15 residues. This CDR3 is CASSLDGSSGNTIYF. The CDR3 nucleotides read TGTGCCAGCAGTCTAGACGGGAGCTCTGGAAACACCATATATTTT.

This chain joins TRBV27 and TRBJ2-2; 13 bases are a match to TRBD2. Germline V gives CDR1 MNHEY, CDR2 SMNVEV (reference sequence). The CDR3 spans 16 residues. V shed 4 bases, J shed 5 bases, and the junction held 4 bases outside the gene matches. The CDR3 nucleotides are TGTGCCAGCAGTTGGGGGACTAGCGGGGTGACCGGGGAGCTGTTTTTT. Residues: CASSWGTSGVTGELFF.

The gene calls are TRBV7-9 and TRBJ2-7, with 8 bases lining up with TRBD1. CDR3 length: 15 amino acids. The germline V gene encodes CDR1 SEHNR and CDR2 FQNEAQ (reference sequence). V gave up 3 bases and J gave up 4 bases; unmatched junction bases: 8. The CDR3 DNA follows: TGTGCCAGCAGCTTCCCCGACAGGGGACGGTACGAGCAGTACTTC. It yields the protein CASSFPDRGRYEQYF.

This clone was counted a single time. The chain links TRBV19 to TRBJ1-5; TRBD1 agrees at 7 bases. With V trimmed by 7 bases and J by 3 bases, 6 bases remained unmatched. The CDR3 covers 14 residues. Looked up from germline, CDR1 is LNHDA and CDR2 is SQIVND (reference sequence). CDR3 region: CASTWDRSNQPQHF. CDR3 nucleotide sequence: TGTGCCAGTACCTGGGACAGATCCAATCAGCCCCAGCATTTT.

This clone came up a few times. Here the CDR3 DNA reads TGTGCCAGTAGTATGGCAGCGGGGGAAACAGATACGCAGTATTTT. This gives the protein CASSMAAGETDTQYF. The chain recombines TRBV19 with TRBJ2-3; 8 bases align to TRBD2. The CDR3 has 15 amino acids. Germline values: CDR1 LNHDA, CDR2 SQIVND (reference sequence). The V gene end was trimmed by 3 bases and the J gene end by 3 bases; junction bases not matched to a gene: 5.

The genes are TRBV10-3 and TRBJ2-3, with TRBD2 identical over 8 bases. CDR1 is ENHRY, CDR2 SYGVKD, per germline. V lost 4 bases to trimming and J lost 1 base; unmatched junction nucleotides: 4. The CDR3 has 15 residues. DNA of the CDR3: TGTGCCATCAGTGGAACTAGCGGCCGCACAGATACGCAGTATTTT. This codes for CAISGTSGRTDTQYF.

The gene calls are TRBV4-3 and TRBJ1-4; no clear D gene. This CDR3 contains 13 residues. Germline assignment: CDR1 LGHNA and CDR2 YSLEER. The ends were cut back, 4 bases at V and 4 bases at J, with 7 bases in the middle. The chain's CDR3 is CASSRLVNEKLFF. The CDR3, as DNA: TGCGCCAGCAGCCGATTAGTTAATGAAAAACTGTTTTTT.

This clone was seen a few times. V and J are TRBV11-3 and TRBJ2-6; TRBD2 agrees at 10 bases. The CDR3 length is 17 residues. Germline CDR1 and CDR2: SGHNT and YENEEA. J gave up 1 base and V 0 bases, and 0 bases lay outside the gene matches. The CDR3 region is CASSLEAGGSGANVLTF. The CDR3 DNA sequence: TGTGCCAGCAGCTTAGAAGCGGGAGGGTCTGGGGCCAACGTCCTGACTTTC. The variable domain in full, completed from reference TRBV11-3 and TRBJ2-6, reads EAGVVQSPRYKIIEKKQPVAFWCNPISGHNTLYWYLQNLGQGPELLIRYENEEAVDDSQLPKDRFSAERLKGVDSTLKIQPAELGDSAVYLCASSLEAGGSGANVLTFGAGSRLTVL.

J is TRBJ2-5 and V is TRBV6-6, with 11 bases aligning to TRBD2. Losses at the gene ends were 6 bases for V and 4 bases for J; bases not matched to a gene: 10. CDR1 is MNHNY, CDR2 SVGAGI, per germline (reference sequence). The CDR3 totals 16 residues. The CDR3 here is CASRDHSGGARETQYF. As DNA, the CDR3 is TGTGCCAGCAGGGATCATAGCGGGGGGGCCCGAGAGACCCAGTACTTC.

This clone appeared a few times. V usage is TRBV5-1 and J usage is TRBJ2-3, with D maybe TRBD1 (5 bases). The germline gives CDR1 SGHRS, CDR2 YFSETQ. The V and J ends lost 0 bases and 4 bases respectively, with 12 bases between them. CDR3 length equals 15 residues. The CDR3 protein is CASSLGQLRADTQYF. CDR3 sequence (DNA): TGCGCCAGCAGCTTGGGACAGTTGCGCGCAGATACGCAGTATTTT.

The chain combines TRBV11-3 with TRBJ1-3; a possible D gene is TRBD1 (6 bases). The CDR3 loop spans 14 amino acids. Between the trimmed V and J ends, which lost 5 bases and 0 bases, there was a span of 8 bases. Germline CDR1 and CDR2: SGHNT and YENEEA. As DNA, the CDR3 is TGTGCCAGCAGCAGGACAGTCTCTGGAAACACCATATATTTT. This gives the protein CASSRTVSGNTIYF.

V is TRBV19 and J is TRBJ1-3; D is perhaps TRBD1 (6 bases). V lost 5 bases and J 3 bases, leaving 8 bases between the germline ends. The CDR3 totals 13 residues. Germline V gene sequence: CDR1 LNHDA, CDR2 SQIVND (reference sequence). The DNA of the CDR3 is TGTGCCAGTAGTCCGACAGGTGGAAACACCATATATTTT. Residues: CASSPTGGNTIYF.

The chain links TRBV5-4 to TRBJ1-2, with 9 bases identical to TRBD1. With V trimmed by 4 bases and J by 6 bases, 7 bases remained unmatched. Germline assignment: CDR1 SGHNT and CDR2 YYREEE (reference sequence). The length of the CDR3 is 14 residues. As DNA, the CDR3 is TGTGCCAGCAGCACCAACAGGGGGCAGGATGGCTACACCTTC. Protein sequence: CASSTNRGQDGYTF.

The rearrangement uses TRBV5-4 and TRBJ1-1; maybe TRBD1 (6 bases). V lost 4 bases and J lost 7, with 11 bases in between. The CDR3 has 12 residues. Germline-derived CDR1 and CDR2 are SGHNT and YYREEE (reference sequence). CDR3 sequence: CASSLQGGEAFF. The CDR3 DNA reads TGTGCCAGCAGCCTACAGGGCGGTGAAGCTTTCTTT.

This clone came up once. V usage is TRBV7-2 and J usage is TRBJ2-7; D not resolved. V was trimmed by 1 base and J by 2 bases, leaving 6 bases between them. Germline V lookup: CDR1 SGHTA, CDR2 FQGNSA. CDR3 length: 13 residues. The CDR3 sequence: CASSLGRAYEQYF. CDR3 coding DNA: TGTGCCAGCAGCTTAGGCCGAGCCTACGAGCAGTACTTC.

This clone came up once. The chain employs TRBV5-1 and TRBJ1-6; the match to TRBD1 covers 7 bases. In germline, CDR1 is SGHRS, CDR2 YFSETQ. This CDR3 contains 14 residues. V shed 4 bases, J shed 6 bases, and the junction held 4 bases outside the gene matches. The CDR3 bases are TGCGCCAGCAGCACGAGACAGGGTAATTCACCCCTCCACTTT. This encodes CASSTRQGNSPLHF.

This chain uses TRBV7-8 with TRBJ2-6; perhaps TRBD1 as D (5 bases). CDR1 is SGHVS, CDR2 FQNEAQ, per germline. The CDR3 contains 16 residues. V lost 0 bases, J lost 2 bases, and 8 bases lay in between. The CDR3, as DNA: TGTGCCAGCAGCTTAGCCTGGGGCGCTGGGGCCAACGTCCTGACTTTC. This sequence encodes CASSLAWGAGANVLTF.

This chain connects TRBV11-2 to TRBJ1-2; 9 bases match TRBD1. The CDR3 totals 15 residues. In germline, CDR1 is SGHAT, CDR2 FQNNGV. V trimming: 5 bases; J trimming: 4 bases; junction bases outside the gene matches: 8. CDR3 region: CASSPGTGRGYGYTF. Written as DNA, the CDR3 is TGTGCCAGCAGCCCGGGGACAGGGAGAGGCTATGGCTACACCTTC.

The rearrangement links TRBV10-3 to TRBJ2-5; perhaps TRBD2 as D (5 bases). Trimming pared 5 bases from V and 5 bases from J, leaving 12 bases between. This CDR3 contains 13 residues. The germline V gene encodes CDR1 ENHRY and CDR2 SYGVKD. CDR3 region: CAISWTPAETQYF. In DNA, the CDR3 is TGTGCCATCAGTTGGACTCCGGCGGAGACCCAGTACTTC.

The chain carries TRBV7-2 and TRBJ2-1; weak D call: TRBD2 (5 bases). V was shortened by 3 bases and J by 4 bases, with 16 bases between the two germline ends. Per the germline V gene, CDR1 is SGHTA and CDR2 is FQGNSA. The CDR3 has 16 amino acids. The CDR3 protein is CASSFQSGIQYNEQFF. CDR3 nucleotides: TGTGCCAGCAGCTTTCAGTCCGGGATTCAGTACAATGAGCAGTTCTTC.